These 28 T cell receptor beta chains were sequenced from one sample in a study of shared clonotypes between healthy human individuals. Some clones are missing from TCRdb's copy, which holds only in-frame ones; the method was immunoSEQ multiplex PCR. The sample lists more than 400,000 clones, 90% to 96% occurring once. Source material: naive CD4+ T cells sorted from blood. The subset is: CD45RA+ positively selected. The receptor set was obtained from a woman in her 30s in good health.

The chain carries TRBV27 and TRBJ1-3, with D uncertain. Germline assignment: CDR1 MNHEY and CDR2 SMNVEV (reference sequence). V was cut by 5 bases and J by 0 bases, with 14 bases left in between. The CDR3 extends over 16 amino acids. Here the CDR3 DNA reads TGTGCCAGCAGTCCCGCGAGGCCATTCTCTGGAAACACCATATATTTT. Protein sequence: CASSPARPFSGNTIYF.

This chain uses TRBV6-5 with TRBJ1-6; D might be TRBD1 (5 bases). The CDR3 totals 15 residues. Trimming took off 1 base at V and 10 bases at J, with 14 bases between the two ends. Germline V gives CDR1 MNHEY, CDR2 SVGAGI. The DNA of the CDR3 is TGTGCCAGCAGTTACTTGTTGCAGGGAGACTCACCCCTCCACTTT. This gives the protein CASSYLLQGDSPLHF.

The gene calls are TRBV6-6 and TRBJ2-7; 10 bases fit TRBD2. Germline V gene data show CDR1 as MNHNY and CDR2 as SVGAGI (reference sequence). V dropped 6 bases and J dropped 2; count of bases not matched to a gene: 7. The CDR3 consists of 15 residues. The CDR3 DNA reads as TGTGCCAGCAGGGTCAGCGGGAGGGCAACCTACGAGCAGTACTTC. It encodes CASRVSGRATYEQYF.

The V gene is TRBV7-8, the J gene TRBJ2-5; no clear D gene. Germline V gene sequence: CDR1 SGHVS, CDR2 FQNEAQ. The CDR3 extends over 14 amino acids. V lost 4 bases to trimming and J lost 4 bases, with 13 bases between them. This CDR3 is CASSSSPASETQYF. Here the CDR3 DNA reads TGTGCCAGCAGCTCCTCCCCCGCGTCAGAGACCCAGTACTTC.

This sequence joins TRBV4-1 and TRBJ1-4, with TRBD1 identical over 7 bases. Trimming took 0 bases from V and 3 from J; bases not matched to a gene: 7. Germline CDR1 MGHRA, CDR2 YSYEKL. The CDR3 covers 17 residues. The CDR3 here is CASSQDRRQGANEKLFF. CDR3 nucleotide sequence: TGCGCCAGCAGCCAAGATCGGCGACAGGGAGCTAATGAAAAACTGTTTTTT.

This chain links TRBV19 with TRBJ1-3; D call uncertain. CDR3 length: 14 amino acids. V lost 4 bases and J lost 2, with 9 bases in between. Looked up from germline, CDR1 is LNHDA and CDR2 is SQIVND (reference sequence). CDR3 loop: CASSNTGTGNTIYF. CDR3 nucleotide sequence: TGTGCCAGTAGTAATACCGGGACTGGAAACACCATATATTTT.

The chain employs TRBV27 and TRBJ2-1; 8 bases align to TRBD2. The CDR3 consists of 19 residues. Per germline, CDR1 MNHEY and CDR2 SMNVEV (reference sequence). The V and J ends lost 3 bases and 4 bases, in that order; junction bases with no gene match: 17. The CDR3 spells CASSLGLRGGRFGYNEQFF. The DNA of the CDR3 is TGTGCCAGCAGTTTGGGGCTTCGGGGCGGGAGGTTTGGATACAATGAGCAGTTCTTC.

The CDR3 here is CASSHQQGAGANVLTF. For the CDR3, the DNA is TGTGCCAGCTCACACCAACAGGGGGCTGGGGCCAACGTCCTGACTTTC. V and J are TRBV18 and TRBJ2-6; 8 bases are a match to TRBD1. The CDR3 runs to 16 residues. CDR1 is KGHSH, CDR2 LQKENI, per germline. J lost 2 bases, V lost 4 bases, and 4 bases had no gene match. The full variable domain, completed using reference TRBV18 and TRBJ2-6, is NAGVMQNPRHLVRRRGQEARLRCSPMKGHSHVYWYRQLPEEGLKFMVYLQKENIIDESGMPKERFSAEFPKEGPSILRIQQVVRGDSAAYFCASSHQQGAGANVLTFGAGSRLTVL.

The CDR3 is CASSWGISGGNQPQHF. DNA of the CDR3: TGTGCCAGCAGCTGGGGAATCTCGGGTGGCAATCAGCCCCAGCATTTT. The chain employs TRBV6-6 and TRBJ1-5; D unresolved. Trimming stripped 6 bases from V and 2 bases from J, with 17 bases between. The CDR3 is 16 residues long. Germline assignment: CDR1 MNHNY and CDR2 SVGAGI (reference sequence).

This sequence joins TRBV27 and TRBJ2-5; the D is unclear. Near its end, the DNA agrees better with TRBJ2-7, so the J call may be wrong. The germline gives CDR1 MNHEY, CDR2 SMNVEV (reference sequence). The CDR3 covers 14 residues. The CDR3 protein is CASSLSWASYEQYF. The CDR3 DNA is TGTGCCAGCAGTTTATCGTGGGCCTCCTACGAGCAGTACTTC.

V and J are TRBV10-3 and TRBJ2-1; D uncertain. The CDR3 extends over 11 amino acids. CDR1 ENHRY and CDR2 SYGVKD come from the germline V gene. Deletions cut 4 bases from V and 7 bases from J, with 5 bases between. For the CDR3, the DNA is TGTGCCATCAGTGGCCTAAATGAGCAGTTCTTC. Translation gives CAISGLNEQFF.

This rearrangement joins TRBV9 to TRBJ2-2; 7 bases fit TRBD2. CDR3 size: 13 residues. Germline assignment: CDR1 SGDLS and CDR2 YYNGEE. Trimming took 6 bases from V and 6 from J; bases not matched to a gene: 5. The chain's CDR3 is CASTGGTAGELFF. As DNA, the CDR3 is TGTGCCAGCACGGGGGGAACAGCCGGGGAGCTGTTTTTT.

The chain employs TRBV5-1 and TRBJ2-1; 13 nucleotides agree with TRBD2. The CDR3 is 17 residues long. In germline, CDR1 is SGHRS, CDR2 YFSETQ. V trimming: 3 bases; J trimming: 6 bases; junction bases outside the gene matches: 9. CDR3 DNA sequence: TGCGCCAGCAGCTACTACACTAGCGGGAGGGCAAGCAATGAGCAGTTCTTC. Translating gives CASSYYTSGRASNEQFF.

V and J are TRBV23-1 and TRBJ1-5, with D uncertain. TRBV23-1 is classed as an ORF, of uncertain function. With 8 bases removed from V and 7 bases from J, the gap between germline ends came to 15 bases. The CDR3 runs 13 residues. This CDR3 reads CASRTRQQQPQHF. CDR3 DNA: TGCGCCAGCCGGACCAGGCAACAACAGCCCCAGCATTTT.

This chain uses TRBV28 with TRBJ2-7; TRBD2 aligns across 7 bases. The germline gives CDR1 MDHEN, CDR2 SYDVKM. V was clipped by 10 bases and J by 4 bases; unmatched bases: 16. The CDR3 is 15 amino acids. The chain's CDR3 is CATTTGAGAIYEQYF. The CDR3 DNA follows: TGTGCCACCACCACTGGGGCGGGAGCGATATACGAGCAGTACTTC.

J is TRBJ1-1 and V is TRBV7-9, with no clear D. With 5 bases removed from V and 2 bases from J, the gap between germline ends came to 15 bases. CDR1 and CDR2 from the germline V gene are SEHNR and FQNEAQ (reference sequence). The CDR3 has 15 amino acids. CDR3 residues: CASSPPAMQNTEAFF. CDR3 DNA sequence: TGTGCCAGCAGCCCCCCGGCTATGCAAAACACTGAAGCTTTCTTT. The full variable domain, in which reference TRBV7-9 and TRBJ1-1 provide the parts outside the CDR3, is DTGVSQNPRHKITKRGQNVTFRCDPISEHNRLYWYRQTLGQGPEFLTYFQNEAQLEKSRLLSDRFSAERPKGSFSTLEIQRTEQGDSAMYLCASSPPAMQNTEAFFGQGTRLTVV.

The rearrangement uses TRBV28 and TRBJ2-5; TRBD1 matches 8 bases. The J call is doubtful: the DNA matches TRBJ2-7 better. CDR3 length: 15 residues. Germline values: CDR1 MDHEN, CDR2 SYDVKM. For the CDR3, the DNA is TGTGCCAGCAGTCGCGGGACAGGTGTGCCCTACGAGCAGTACTTC. This translates into CASSRGTGVPYEQYF.

The V gene is TRBV27, the J gene TRBJ2-3; TRBD2 might be the D (6 bases). Germline V gene lookup returns CDR1 MNHEY and CDR2 SMNVEV (reference sequence). V lost 2 bases and J lost 0, with 6 bases in between. This CDR3 contains 14 residues. The CDR3 DNA follows: TGTGCCAGCAGTTTAAGCGGGAGCACAGATACGCAGTATTTT. This gives the protein CASSLSGSTDTQYF.

V usage is TRBV7-9 and J usage is TRBJ2-7; 7 nucleotides agree with TRBD2. CDR3 length equals 14 residues. Trimming took 6 bases from V and 7 from J; bases not matched to a gene: 12. Germline CDR1 and CDR2: SEHNR and FQNEAQ (reference sequence). CDR3 sequence (DNA): TGTGCCAGCAGAGAGCTAGCGGACCTCGAGGAGCAGTACTTC. Protein product: CASRELADLEEQYF.

This clone occurred a few times. CDR3 DNA sequence: TGTGCCAGCAGTGAACAGGGTGGTAGCAATCAGCCCCAGCATTTT. Translating gives CASSEQGGSNQPQHF. The V and J genes are TRBV2 and TRBJ1-5, with a weak D call TRBD1 (5 bases). This CDR3 region has 15 residues. V shed 2 bases and J shed 0 bases, with 8 bases lying between them. Germline assignment: CDR1 SNHLY and CDR2 FYNNEI.

V usage is TRBV5-1 and J usage is TRBJ2-5, with 7 bases aligning to TRBD1. Judging by the DNA end, TRBJ2-7 fits better; the J call may be wrong. Per the germline V gene, CDR1 is SGHRS and CDR2 is YFSETQ. The length of the CDR3 is 14 residues. CDR3 sequence (DNA): TGCGCCAGCAGCTTGGGGGACAGAGACTACGAGCAGTACTTC. It is translated as CASSLGDRDYEQYF.

This chain joins TRBV7-8 and TRBJ1-5, with D possibly matching TRBD1 (5 bases). The CDR3 has 14 amino acids. Germline assignment: CDR1 SGHVS and CDR2 FQNEAQ. The V end was cut by 8 bases, the J end by 1 base, with 12 bases between. The CDR3 region has the DNA TGTGCCAGCCCCCCCGGACAAAGCAATCAGCCCCAGCATTTT. Protein: CASPPGQSNQPQHF. Based on the CDR3 plus reference TRBV7-8 and TRBJ1-5, the full variable domain is GAGVSQSPRYKVAKRGQDVALRCDPISGHVSLFWYQQALGQGPEFLTYFQNEAQLDKSGLPSDRFFAERPEGSVSTLKIQRTQQEDSAVYLCASPPGQSNQPQHFGDGTRLSIL.

This clone was counted a single time. The chain joins TRBV4-1 to TRBJ2-7; 9 nucleotides agree with TRBD1. J gave up 6 bases and V 0 bases, and 15 bases lay outside the gene matches. Germline CDR1 MGHRA, CDR2 YSYEKL. This CDR3 contains 18 residues. CDR3 DNA sequence: TGCGCCAGCAGCCAAGATAGTTGGGACAGGGAAGGGCTACCCGAGCAGTACTTC. Its protein is CASSQDSWDREGLPEQYF.

This chain uses TRBV27 with TRBJ2-1; the D is unclear. V lost 6 bases to trimming and J lost 4 bases, with 22 bases between them. The germline V gene has CDR1 MNHEY and CDR2 SMNVEV (reference sequence). The CDR3 has 17 amino acids. CDR3 coding DNA: TGTGCCAGCAGCTCCATCCCCCACGGCAGGATTTACAATGAGCAGTTCTTC. Amino acid sequence: CASSSIPHGRIYNEQFF.

V usage is TRBV6-4 and J usage is TRBJ1-6; no clear D gene. V lost 5 bases and J lost 9, with 8 bases in between. Germline V gives CDR1 MRHNA, CDR2 SNTAGT. CDR3 length: 12 residues. This CDR3 reads CASSRGISPLHF. CDR3 bases: TGTGCCAGCAGTCGAGGGATTTCACCCCTCCACTTT.

The chain uses TRBV6-1 and TRBJ2-7; 8 bases align to TRBD2. Germline values: CDR1 MNHNS, CDR2 SASEGT. The CDR3 contains 15 residues. J gave up 1 base and V 2 bases, and 4 bases lay outside the gene matches. Written as DNA, the CDR3 is TGTGCCAGCAGTGAAAAAACTAGCGGTTCCTACGAGCAGTACTTC. It codes for CASSEKTSGSYEQYF.

The V and J genes are TRBV11-2 and TRBJ1-5; D ambiguous. In germline, CDR1 is SGHAT, CDR2 FQNNGV. The CDR3 is 13 amino acids. Trimming shortened V by 5 bases and J by 4 bases, and 9 bases separated the two germline ends. In nucleotides, the CDR3 is TGTGCCAGCAGCCCCCAGATAAATCAGCCCCAGCATTTT. Its translation is CASSPQINQPQHF.

The chain is built from TRBV19 and TRBJ1-2, with 7 bases lining up with TRBD1. Trimming cost V 7 bases and J 8 bases; bases outside gene matches: 10. Germline lookup yields CDR1 LNHDA and CDR2 SQIVND (reference sequence). CDR3 size: 13 residues. The CDR3 reads CASIDRAGVGYTF. CDR3 bases: TGTGCCAGTATCGACAGGGCGGGGGTCGGCTACACCTTC.